Following are 10 T cell receptor beta chains from one sample sequenced in a study of blood T cell repertoires in COVID-19. Produced via immunoSEQ multiplex PCR; TCRdb's table is partial and in-frame only. This sample yields under 400,000 clones, of which around 87% are seen a single time; about 9.4% belongs to the top ten. The material sequenced was peripheral blood. Receptor source: a woman in her 30s with COVID-19, enrolled during active disease.

This clone was counted a single time. This rearrangement joins TRBV11-2 to TRBJ2-6; 9 bases match TRBD2. This CDR3 spans 17 amino acids. Trimming at V came to 7 bases and at J to 4 bases, leaving 11 bases not matched to a gene. Germline V gives CDR1 SGHAT, CDR2 FQNNGV. The CDR3 coding sequence is TGTGCCAGCATATCCCTTAGCGGGGGTCGCGGGGCCAACGTCCTGACTTTC. This gives the protein CASISLSGGRGANVLTF. Filled out from reference TRBV11-2 and TRBJ2-6, the complete variable domain reads EAGVAQSPRYKIIEKRQSVAFWCNPISGHATLYWYQQILGQGPKLLIQFQNNGVVDDSQLPKDRFSAERLKGVDSTLKIQPAKLEDSAVYLCASISLSGGRGANVLTFGAGSRLTVL.

This chain links TRBV11-3 with TRBJ2-7; TRBD1 agrees at 10 bases. The V gene's germline CDR1 is SGHNT and CDR2 YENEEA. V shed 5 bases, J shed 5 bases, and the junction held 9 bases outside the gene matches. The CDR3 contains 15 residues. The CDR3 bases are TGTGCCAGCAGCCCCGGGACAGGGGTAATGGACGAGCAGTACTTC. Residues: CASSPGTGVMDEQYF.

The V and J genes are TRBV9 and TRBJ2-7, with D perhaps TRBD2 (5 bases). The CDR3 is 12 residues long. Germline-derived CDR1 and CDR2 are SGDLS and YYNGEE. Trimming shortened V by 7 bases and J by 0 bases, and 8 bases separated the two germline ends. CDR3 in DNA: TGTGCCAGCGGCCGGGACTCCTACGAGCAGTACTTC. It is translated as CASGRDSYEQYF.

The chain uses TRBV19 and TRBJ2-5; 10 nucleotides match TRBD1. The trim removed 9 bases at V and 4 bases at J, leaving 17 bases unmatched. Germline V gene data show CDR1 as LNHDA and CDR2 as SQIVND (reference sequence). CDR3 length: 17 amino acids. This CDR3 is CASHTGTDRGLVETQYF. DNA of the CDR3: TGTGCCAGCCACACCGGGACGGACAGGGGGTTGGTAGAGACCCAGTACTTC. The whole variable domain, filled in from reference TRBV19 and TRBJ2-5, reads DGGITQSPKYLFRKEGQNVTLSCEQNLNHDAMYWYRQDPGQGLRLIYYSQIVNDFQKGDIAEGYSVSREKKESFPLTVTSAQKNPTAFYLCASHTGTDRGLVETQYFGPGTRLLVL.

CDR3: CASSPGQVTPGELFF. The CDR3 DNA follows: TGTGCCAGTAGCCCGGGACAGGTAACACCCGGGGAGCTGTTTTTT. The J gene is TRBJ2-2, the V gene TRBV19; 8 bases align to TRBD1. The junction had 9 bases not matched to a gene; V was cut back by 6 bases and J by 6 bases. This CDR3 region has 15 residues. Germline CDR1 and CDR2: LNHDA and SQIVND (reference sequence).

The chain has TRBV3-1 (or the pseudogene TRBV3-2) and TRBJ1-4; TRBD1 aligns across 10 bases. The V gene end was trimmed by 4 bases and the J gene end by 4 bases; junction bases not matched to a gene: 3. Germline V gene data show CDR1 as LGHDT and CDR2 as YNNKEL (reference sequence). The CDR3 covers 15 residues. Here the CDR3 reads CASSLGQGDNEKLFF. CDR3 DNA sequence: TGTGCCAGCAGCCTTGGACAGGGGGATAATGAAAAACTGTTTTTT.

The chain recombines TRBV19 with TRBJ2-7; TRBD2 aligns across 9 bases. After removal of 5 bases from V and 3 bases from J, the junction contained 17 bases not matched to a gene. This CDR3 is built from 18 residues. Germline V gene sequence: CDR1 LNHDA, CDR2 SQIVND (reference sequence). The DNA for the CDR3 is TGTGCCAGTAGTCTTACGGGGACTAGCCGGGTTGGGTACTACGAGCAGTACTTC. Amino acid sequence: CASSLTGTSRVGYYEQYF.

The V call is TRBV9, the J call TRBJ2-7, with 7 nucleotides matching TRBD1. The V gene end was trimmed by 0 bases and the J gene end by 4 bases; junction bases not matched to a gene: 4. This CDR3 has 14 amino acids. Looked up from germline, CDR1 is SGDLS and CDR2 is YYNGEE. CDR3: CASSVGDSEYEQYF. CDR3 DNA sequence: TGTGCCAGCAGCGTAGGGGACAGTGAATACGAGCAGTACTTC. Together with reference TRBV9 and TRBJ2-7, the CDR3 gives the full variable domain: DSGVTQTPKHLITATGQRVTLRCSPRSGDLSVYWYQQSLDQGLQFLIQYYNGEERAKGNILERFSAQQFPDLHSELNLSSLELGDSALYFCASSVGDSEYEQYFGPGTRLTVT.

The chain links TRBV28 to TRBJ1-2, with D possibly being TRBD1 (6 bases). The CDR3 runs 12 residues. Per germline, CDR1 MDHEN and CDR2 SYDVKM. Trimming removed 8 bases at V and 5 bases at J, with 12 bases between. The CDR3 loop is CASRDTAYGYTF. DNA for the CDR3: TGTGCCAGCCGGGACACCGCATATGGCTACACCTTC.

This chain links TRBV5-1 with TRBJ1-3; tentatively, D is TRBD1 (5 bases). Between the trimmed V and J ends, which lost 0 bases and 1 base, there was a span of 11 bases. The germline gives CDR1 SGHRS, CDR2 YFSETQ. The CDR3 sequence is 16 residues long. The CDR3 coding sequence is TGCGCCAGCAGCTTGGGTCCCGCAGGGTCTGGAAACACCATATATTTT. This encodes CASSLGPAGSGNTIYF.